These T cell receptor beta chains were read from a single sample in a study of post-analysis software for immune sequencing data. TCRdb reprocessed the PCR reads with MiXCR, giving one entry per CDR3 protein. The profile shows hundreds of thousands of distinct CDR3 sequences, 25% to 30% of them singletons. Sequenced: blood. Source of these receptors: a girl aged 5 to 17 with multiple sclerosis. CDR3s include the opening cysteine and the closing phenylalanine or tryptophan. D genes are given only for firm matches. The listing skips clone size in some rows; elsewhere it reads once, few, many or a size class.

D	J	V	size	DNA	CDR3
TRBD2	TRBJ2-3	TRBV5-1	NA	TGCGCCAGCAGCTCCGCTGGCCTAGCGGGGGGGACAGATACGCAGTATTTT	CASSSAGLAGGTDTQYF
NA	TRBJ2-1	TRBV7-2	many	TGCGCCAGCAGCCCGGGACCTTACAATGAGCAGTTCTTC	CASSPGPYNEQFF
NA	TRBJ2-3	TRBV24-1	few	TGTGCCACCAGTGGTTCACAGAAAGACACAGATACGCAGTATTTT	CATSGSQKDTDTQYF
NA	TRBJ2-1	TRBV7-9	NA	TGTGCCAGCAGCTTGTCGGGCCCGGAGCAGTTCTTC	CASSLSGPEQFF
TRBD1	TRBJ2-7	TRBV7-2	once	TGTGCCAGCAGCCTCTCCAGGGGGCTCTACGAGCAGTACTTC	CASSLSRGLYEQYF
TRBD2	TRBJ2-1	TRBV25-1	NA	TGTGCCAGCAGTTCTAGCGGGAGCATTGTCGACAATGAGCAGTTCTTC	CASSSSGSIVDNEQFF
NA	TRBJ2-4	TRBV20-1	NA	TGCAGTGCTAGAGATCTGGGAAGGGCGGACATTCAGTACTTC	CSARDLGRADIQYF
NA	TRBJ1-5	TRBV3-1	NA	TGTGCCAGCAGCCAAGGTAGAAACAATCAGCCCCAGCATTTT	CASSQGRNNQPQHF
NA	TRBJ2-5	TRBV10-3	many	TGTGCCGTCAAGGGCAGTCTCCAAGAGACCCAGTACTTC	CAVKGSLQETQYF
NA	TRBJ2-6	TRBV4-1	NA	TGCGCCAGCAGCCAAAGAGCTGGGGCCAACGTCCTGACTTTC	CASSQRAGANVLTF
TRBD1	TRBJ1-6	TRBV4-3	NA	TGCGCCAGCAGCCTCAGACCGGGACAGGGCCAGAGCTCCTATAATTCACCCCTCCACTTT	CASSLRPGQGQSSYNSPLHF
TRBD1	TRBJ2-6	TRBV28	few	TGTGCCAGCACCTCTCTCAGGGGGCGTGGTGGGGCCAACGTCCTGACTTTC	CASTSLRGRGGANVLTF
TRBD1	TRBJ2-5	TRBV20-1	few	TGCAGTGCTCTCCGGGTCGGACAGGGGTTAAGGGAGACCCAGTACTTC	CSALRVGQGLRETQYF
NA	TRBJ2-1	TRBV10-3	few	TGTGCCACCAGGGGTGCACCGGGCAACAATGAGCAGTTCTTC	CATRGAPGNNEQFF
TRBD1	TRBJ2-5	TRBV28	few	TGTGCCAGCAGACGGGACAGGGGGTACCAAGAGACCCAGTACTTC	CASRRDRGYQETQYF
TRBD1	TRBJ2-4	TRBV20-1	few	TGCAGTGCTAGACGACAGGGTTTGGGCATTCAGTACTTC	CSARRQGLGIQYF
TRBD1	TRBJ2-7	TRBV7-9	NA	TGTGCCAGCACAGGGGACAGATTGGGCGAGCAGTACTTC	CASTGDRLGEQYF
NA	TRBJ1-4	TRBV5-1	few	TGCGCCAGCAGTTTGGGGGGCCGGGTTGAAAAACTGTTTTTT	CASSLGGRVEKLFF
TRBD2	TRBJ2-3	TRBV4-3	NA	TGCGCCAGCAGCCAAGATCGGGCGGGGGGACGAGATACGCAGTATTTT	CASSQDRAGGRDTQYF
NA	TRBJ2-7	TRBV2	few	TGTGCCAGCAGTCTCGCCCGCGGGACAGACAGGGCCCCCTACGAGCAGTACTTC	CASSLARGTDRAPYEQYF
TRBD1	TRBJ2-7	TRBV19	NA	TGTGCCAGTAGCTCGACAGGGGCATCGAGATACGAGCAGTACTTC	CASSSTGASRYEQYF
NA	TRBJ2-7	TRBV20-1	few	TGCAGTGCTAGAAATAGTAGGGGGGCGCGAGTTTTTGACTACGAGCAGTACTTC	CSARNSRGARVFDYEQYF
NA	TRBJ2-1	TRBV7-8	many	TGTGCCAGCAGCTTACCGGCAGGAGGGCTGGGGTCCAATGAGCAGTTCTTC	CASSLPAGGLGSNEQFF
NA	TRBJ2-2	TRBV5-4	NA	TGTGCCAGCAGCCATAAGGAAGGCACCGGGGAGCTGTTTTTT	CASSHKEGTGELFF
TRBD1	TRBJ2-7	TRBV24-1	few	TGTGCCACCAGTGATTTCGGGCAGGGGGATTTCTACGAGCAGTACTTC	CATSDFGQGDFYEQYF
NA	TRBJ2-6	TRBV6-2/TRBV6-3	few	TGTGCCAGCAGTTACCGGGCCCTCCGGGCCAACGTCCTGACTTTC	CASSYRALRANVLTF
NA	TRBJ2-3	TRBV7-9	few	TGTGCCAGCAGCCCGCTGGGGGACAACCCCCTTGATACGCAGTATTTT	CASSPLGDNPLDTQYF
TRBD1	TRBJ1-2	TRBV29-1	NA	TGCAGCGTTGGGGAAAGACAGGGCAACTATGGCTACACCTTC	CSVGERQGNYGYTF
NA	TRBJ2-1	TRBV6-6	NA	TGTGCCAGCAGTTTTTCGGGGCTAGCGAGTCTTTACAACGAGCAGTTCTTC	CASSFSGLASLYNEQFF
TRBD1	TRBJ2-5	TRBV15	many	TGTGCCACCAGCAGATCGCAGGGGGCTGAGGAGACCCAGTACTTC	CATSRSQGAEETQYF
TRBD1	TRBJ1-2	TRBV6-5	NA	TGTGCCAGCATTAGGACAGGGCTCTATGGCTACACCTTC	CASIRTGLYGYTF
TRBD2	TRBJ2-7	TRBV4-3	NA	TGCGCCAGCAGCCAAGATCTCGGGACTAGCAGCTACGAGCAGTACTTC	CASSQDLGTSSYEQYF
TRBD1	TRBJ2-2	TRBV29-1	NA	TGCAGCGTTGAAGTCACAGGGGGCTTTAACACCGGGGAGCTGTTTTTT	CSVEVTGGFNTGELFF
TRBD1	TRBJ2-2	TRBV29-1	NA	TGCAGCGTTCCGGGACAGGGGAACACCGGGGAGCTGTTTTTT	CSVPGQGNTGELFF
NA	TRBJ2-4	TRBV11-2	few	TGTGCCAGCAGCTTAGGGACGAATCTAGCCAAAAACATTCAGTACTTC	CASSLGTNLAKNIQYF
NA	TRBJ1-5	TRBV6-4	few	TGTGCCAGCAACCTAAAGAGATCGGAGAGACAGCCCCAGCATTTT	CASNLKRSERQPQHF
TRBD1	TRBJ1-2	TRBV6-2/TRBV6-3	few	TGTGCCAGCAGTTCGGACAGGGCCAACTATGGCTACACCTTC	CASSSDRANYGYTF
NA	TRBJ1-5	TRBV24-1	few	TGTGCCACCAGCCGGAAGGGGACCCATCAGCCCCAGCATTTT	CATSRKGTHQPQHF
TRBD2	TRBJ2-7	TRBV27	NA	TGTGCCAGCAGTCAACTTACTAGCGGGGGAATATACGAGCAGTACTTC	CASSQLTSGGIYEQYF
TRBD2	TRBJ2-7	TRBV4-1	many	TGCGCCAGCAGCCAAGTTTGGGGGGGAGTAATTCAGGAGCAGTACTTC	CASSQVWGGVIQEQYF
NA	TRBJ1-6	TRBV7-2	few	TGTGCCAGCAGGAACCGGGGGGACGGATCTAATTCACCCCTCCACTTT	CASRNRGDGSNSPLHF
TRBD2	TRBJ2-1	TRBV20-1	NA	TGCAGTGCTCCGGCCTCGATAGCGGGAGATTCCTACAATGAGCAGTTCTTC	CSAPASIAGDSYNEQFF
NA	TRBJ1-5	TRBV20-1	NA	TGCAGTGCCCAATCGAGGGGGTTCAATCAGCCCCAGCATTTT	CSAQSRGFNQPQHF
TRBD1	TRBJ1-2	TRBV20-1	few	TGCAGTGCTAGAGGTGACAGGGCTTTCGGCTACACCTTC	CSARGDRAFGYTF
NA	TRBJ1-5	TRBV20-1	NA	TGCAGTGCTAGAGATCTAAAACAGGCTAATCAGCCCCAGCATTTT	CSARDLKQANQPQHF
TRBD1	TRBJ1-6	TRBV4-1	NA	TGCGCCAGCAGCCCTGACAGGGGAGGGGTCCTTAATTCACCCCTCCACTTT	CASSPDRGGVLNSPLHF
NA	TRBJ2-7	TRBV12-3/TRBV12-4	few	TGTGCCAGCAGTCGTTTCCGGACGGGCTCCTACGAGCAGTACTTC	CASSRFRTGSYEQYF
NA	TRBJ2-7	TRBV7-9	NA	TGTGCCAGCAGCTTTCACCGGGACTCGAGCTCCTACGAGCAGTACTTC	CASSFHRDSSSYEQYF
NA	TRBJ2-1	TRBV7-8	few	TGTGCCAGCAGCCTTCCACGCAATGAGCAGTTCTTC	CASSLPRNEQFF
TRBD1	TRBJ1-1	TRBV12-3/TRBV12-4	NA	TGTGCCAGCCTCCTTACAGGGGTCAACACTGAAGCTTTCTTT	CASLLTGVNTEAFF
TRBD2	TRBJ2-1	TRBV20-1	few	TGCAGTGCTAGAGATACAATTCCCGGGACTAGCGAGGGTTTCTCCTACAATGAGCAGTTCTTC	CSARDTIPGTSEGFSYNEQFF
NA	TRBJ2-2	TRBV27	NA	TGTGCCAGCAGTTTATCGGTGTATACGGTGAACACCGGGGAGCTGTTTTTT	CASSLSVYTVNTGELFF
NA	TRBJ2-7	TRBV4-3	few	TGCGCCAGCAGCCAAGCGTCTGGCCGGCGCGAGCAGTACTTC	CASSQASGRREQYF
NA	TRBJ1-2	TRBV20-1	few	TGCAGTGCTCCCCCAGGGTTTGACTATGGCTACACCTTC	CSAPPGFDYGYTF